These T cell receptor beta chains were read from a single sample in a study of human T cells and chemical hapten exposure. A single record per CDR3 protein comes from TCRdb applying MiXCR to the RACE reads. The table records tens of thousands of distinct CDR3 sequences, roughly 10% of them present only once. Sequencing was performed on whole blood, taken in connection with sensitization to the hapten diphenylcyclopropenone (DPC). The receptors derive from a young woman with alopecia areata. Some clones in this sample may be carry-over from other donors' samples. The CDR3 runs from the conserved cysteine through the conserved F or W. Fields, in order: CDR3 protein, clone size, J gene, V gene. Clone size is given for some rows only: seen once, a few or many times, or a class if the clone is expanded.

cdr3_aa: CASSERGSGSTDTQYF; clone_size: many; j_call: TRBJ2-3; v_call: TRBV6-1
cdr3_aa: CASSSGRGLSSYNSPLHF; clone_size: NA; j_call: TRBJ1-6; v_call: TRBV28
cdr3_aa: CASRLALALDRDRKPQHF; clone_size: many; j_call: TRBJ1-5; v_call: TRBV12-2
cdr3_aa: CSARTGLYEQFF; clone_size: medium-sized; j_call: TRBJ2-1; v_call: TRBV29-1
cdr3_aa: CSAPSGGVRDTQYF; clone_size: NA; j_call: TRBJ2-3; v_call: TRBV20-1
cdr3_aa: CASTGTGASYNEQFF; clone_size: few; j_call: TRBJ2-1; v_call: TRBV19
cdr3_aa: CASAEMTGRFSYEQYF; clone_size: many; j_call: TRBJ2-7; v_call: TRBV2
cdr3_aa: CASKQGLSYNEQFF; clone_size: few; j_call: TRBJ2-1; v_call: TRBV25-1
cdr3_aa: CASSSPGQGSNEQFF; clone_size: few; j_call: TRBJ2-1; v_call: TRBV11-3
cdr3_aa: CATSDGSLVETQYF; clone_size: NA; j_call: TRBJ2-5; v_call: TRBV24-1
cdr3_aa: CATSEGGTGAKTDNEQFF; clone_size: many; j_call: TRBJ2-1; v_call: TRBV24-1
cdr3_aa: CASSPSLANSGIQYF; clone_size: NA; j_call: TRBJ2-4; v_call: TRBV19
cdr3_aa: CASSSFYGYTF; clone_size: NA; j_call: TRBJ1-2; v_call: TRBV28
cdr3_aa: CASSNGLAGIYNEQFF; clone_size: NA; j_call: TRBJ2-1; v_call: TRBV12-3/TRBV12-4
cdr3_aa: CASSSPGQGVAF; clone_size: many; j_call: TRBJ1-2; v_call: TRBV5-4
cdr3_aa: CASSQDLGQTVATNEKLFF; clone_size: many; j_call: TRBJ1-4; v_call: TRBV4-1
cdr3_aa: CASSAEGEAGFSIQYF; clone_size: few; j_call: TRBJ2-4; v_call: TRBV19
cdr3_aa: CASSVISGVEQFF; clone_size: NA; j_call: TRBJ2-1; v_call: TRBV6-1
cdr3_aa: CASSLGGFPRPLHF; clone_size: many; j_call: TRBJ1-6; v_call: TRBV12-3/TRBV12-4
cdr3_aa: CASRGLADTGELFF; clone_size: NA; j_call: TRBJ2-2; v_call: TRBV11-2
cdr3_aa: CASSNGESFKNIQYF; clone_size: few; j_call: TRBJ2-4; v_call: TRBV9
cdr3_aa: CASKQTGPASYEQYF; clone_size: NA; j_call: TRBJ2-7; v_call: TRBV7-2